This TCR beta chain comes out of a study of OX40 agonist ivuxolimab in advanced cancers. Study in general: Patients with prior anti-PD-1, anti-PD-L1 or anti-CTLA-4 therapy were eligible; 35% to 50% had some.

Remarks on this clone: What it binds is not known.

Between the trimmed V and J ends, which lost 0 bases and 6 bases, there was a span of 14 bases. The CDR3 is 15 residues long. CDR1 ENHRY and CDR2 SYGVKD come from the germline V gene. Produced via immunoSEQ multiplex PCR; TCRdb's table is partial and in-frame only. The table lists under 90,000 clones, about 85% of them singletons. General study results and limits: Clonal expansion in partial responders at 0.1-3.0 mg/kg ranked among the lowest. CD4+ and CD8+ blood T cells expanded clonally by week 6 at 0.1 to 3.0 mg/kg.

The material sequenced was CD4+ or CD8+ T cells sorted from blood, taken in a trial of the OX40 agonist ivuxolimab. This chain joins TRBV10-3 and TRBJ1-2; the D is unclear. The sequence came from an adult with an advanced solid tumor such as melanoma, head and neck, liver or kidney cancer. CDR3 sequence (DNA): TGTGCCATCAGTGAGTCGACGCAGCGCCCCCATGGCTACACCTTC. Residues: CAISESTQRPHGYTF.